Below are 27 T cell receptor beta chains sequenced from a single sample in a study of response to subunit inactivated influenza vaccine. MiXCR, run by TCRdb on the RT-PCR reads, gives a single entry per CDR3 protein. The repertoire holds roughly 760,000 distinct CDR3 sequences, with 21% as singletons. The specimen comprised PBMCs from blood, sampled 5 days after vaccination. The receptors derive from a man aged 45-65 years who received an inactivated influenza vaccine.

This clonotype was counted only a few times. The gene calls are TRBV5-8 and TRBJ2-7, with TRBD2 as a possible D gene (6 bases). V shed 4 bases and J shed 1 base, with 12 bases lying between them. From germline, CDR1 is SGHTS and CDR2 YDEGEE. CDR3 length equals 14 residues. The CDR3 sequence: CASSPERASYEQYF. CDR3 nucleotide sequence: TGTGCCAGCAGCCCAGAGCGGGCTTCCTACGAGCAGTACTTC.

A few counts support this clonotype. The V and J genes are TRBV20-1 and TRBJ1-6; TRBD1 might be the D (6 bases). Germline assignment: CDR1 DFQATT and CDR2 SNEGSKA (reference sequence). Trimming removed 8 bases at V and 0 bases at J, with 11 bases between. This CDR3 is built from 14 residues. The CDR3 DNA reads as TGCAGTCCTGACAGGTCCTCCTATAATTCACCCCTCCACTTT. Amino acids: CSPDRSSYNSPLHF.

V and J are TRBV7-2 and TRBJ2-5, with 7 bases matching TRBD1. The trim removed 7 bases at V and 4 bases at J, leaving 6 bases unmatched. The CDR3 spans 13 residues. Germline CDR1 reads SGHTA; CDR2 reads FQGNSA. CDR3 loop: CASNPGGGETQYF. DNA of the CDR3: TGTGCCAGCAACCCAGGGGGTGGAGAGACCCAGTACTTC.

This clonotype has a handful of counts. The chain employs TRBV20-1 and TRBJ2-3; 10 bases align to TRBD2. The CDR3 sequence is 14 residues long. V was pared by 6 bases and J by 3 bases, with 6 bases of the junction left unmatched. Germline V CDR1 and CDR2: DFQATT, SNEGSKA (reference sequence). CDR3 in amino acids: CSALAGEGTDTQYF. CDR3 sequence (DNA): TGCAGTGCGCTAGCGGGAGAAGGAACAGATACGCAGTATTTT.

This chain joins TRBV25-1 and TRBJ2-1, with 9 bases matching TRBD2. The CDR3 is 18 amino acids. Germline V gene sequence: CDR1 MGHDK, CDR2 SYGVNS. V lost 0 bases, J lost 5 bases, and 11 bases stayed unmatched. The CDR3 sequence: CASSEYPPLGGRDNEQFF. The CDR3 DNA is TGTGCCAGCAGTGAATACCCGCCTTTGGGCGGGAGGGACAATGAGCAGTTCTTC.

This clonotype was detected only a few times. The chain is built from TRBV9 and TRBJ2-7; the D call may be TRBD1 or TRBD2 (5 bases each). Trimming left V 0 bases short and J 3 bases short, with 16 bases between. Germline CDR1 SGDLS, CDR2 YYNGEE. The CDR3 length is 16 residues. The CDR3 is CASSVAGPGPNYEQYF. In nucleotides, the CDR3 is TGTGCCAGCAGCGTAGCGGGGCCAGGGCCTAACTACGAGCAGTACTTC.

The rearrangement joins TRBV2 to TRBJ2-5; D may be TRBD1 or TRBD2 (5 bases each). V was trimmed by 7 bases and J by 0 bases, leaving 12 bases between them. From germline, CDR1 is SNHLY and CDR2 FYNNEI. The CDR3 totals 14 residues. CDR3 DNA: TGTGCCAGCATCCCGGGACGGCACCAAGAGACCCAGTACTTC. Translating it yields CASIPGRHQETQYF.

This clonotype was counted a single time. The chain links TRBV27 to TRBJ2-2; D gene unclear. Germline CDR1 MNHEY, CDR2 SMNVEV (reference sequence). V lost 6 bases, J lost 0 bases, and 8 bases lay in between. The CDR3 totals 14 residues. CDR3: CASSRFPNTGELFF. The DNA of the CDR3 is TGTGCCAGCAGCCGGTTCCCGAACACCGGGGAGCTGTTTTTT.

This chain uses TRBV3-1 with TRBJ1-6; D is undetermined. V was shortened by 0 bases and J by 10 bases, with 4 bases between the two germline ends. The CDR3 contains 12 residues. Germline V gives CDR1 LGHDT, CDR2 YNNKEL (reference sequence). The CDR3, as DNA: TGTGCCAGCAGCCAAGATCCCTCACCCCTCCACTTT. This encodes CASSQDPSPLHF. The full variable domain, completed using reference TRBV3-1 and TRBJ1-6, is DTAVSQTPKYLVTQMGNDKSIKCEQNLGHDTMYWYKQDSKKFLKIMFSYNNKELIINETVPNRFSPKSPDKAHLNLHINSLELGDSAVYFCASSQDPSPLHFGNGTRLTVT.

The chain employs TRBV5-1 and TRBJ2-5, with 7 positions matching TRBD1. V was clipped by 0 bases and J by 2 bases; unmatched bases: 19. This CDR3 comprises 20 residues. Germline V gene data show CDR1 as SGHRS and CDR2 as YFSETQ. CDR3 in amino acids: CASSLGQGLPLLSAQETQYF. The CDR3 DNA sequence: TGCGCCAGCAGCTTGGGACAGGGTCTACCTCTTCTCTCAGCACAAGAGACCCAGTACTTC. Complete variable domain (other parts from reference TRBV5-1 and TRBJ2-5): KAGVTQTPRYLIKTRGQQVTLSCSPISGHRSVSWYQQTPGQGLQFLFEYFSETQRNKGNFPGRFSGRQFSNSRSEMNVSTLELGDSALYLCASSLGQGLPLLSAQETQYFGPGTRLLVL.

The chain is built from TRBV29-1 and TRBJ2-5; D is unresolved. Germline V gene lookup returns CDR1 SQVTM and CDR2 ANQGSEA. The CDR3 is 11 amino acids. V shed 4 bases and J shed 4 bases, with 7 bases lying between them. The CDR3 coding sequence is TGCAGCGTTGTACGTTCAGAGACCCAGTACTTC. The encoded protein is CSVVRSETQYF.

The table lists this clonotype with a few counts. The CDR3 sequence: CASSLVLGTRGTYEQYF. In DNA form, the CDR3 reads TGTGCCAGCAGCTTAGTATTGGGGACTAGAGGAACCTACGAGCAGTACTTC. V and J are TRBV7-9 and TRBJ2-7; 8 nucleotides agree with TRBD2. V shed 1 base and J 2 bases; nucleotides not matched to a gene: 10. The CDR3 consists of 17 residues. Germline CDR1 reads SEHNR; CDR2 reads FQNEAQ (reference sequence).

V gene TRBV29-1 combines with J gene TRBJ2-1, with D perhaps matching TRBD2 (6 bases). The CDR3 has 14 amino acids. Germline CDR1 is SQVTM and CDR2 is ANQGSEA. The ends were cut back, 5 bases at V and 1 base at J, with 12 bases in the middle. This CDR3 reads CSVLYRGSYNEQFF. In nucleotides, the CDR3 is TGCAGCGTTTTATATCGGGGGTCCTACAATGAGCAGTTCTTC.

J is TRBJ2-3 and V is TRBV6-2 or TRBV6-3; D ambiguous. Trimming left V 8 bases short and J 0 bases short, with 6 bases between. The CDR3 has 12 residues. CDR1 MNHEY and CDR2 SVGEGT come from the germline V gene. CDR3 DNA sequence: TGTGCCAGCCCGCGCAGCACAGATACGCAGTATTTT. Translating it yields CASPRSTDTQYF.

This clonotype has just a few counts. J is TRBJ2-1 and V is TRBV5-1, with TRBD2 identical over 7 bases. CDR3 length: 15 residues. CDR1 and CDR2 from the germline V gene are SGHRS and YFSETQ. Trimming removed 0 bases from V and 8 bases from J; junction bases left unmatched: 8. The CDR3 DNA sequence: TGCGCCAGCAGCTTGGTAGGACTAGGCGGGGATGAGCAGTTCTTC. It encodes CASSLVGLGGDEQFF. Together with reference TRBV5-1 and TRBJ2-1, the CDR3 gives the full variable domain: KAGVTQTPRYLIKTRGQQVTLSCSPISGHRSVSWYQQTPGQGLQFLFEYFSETQRNKGNFPGRFSGRQFSNSRSEMNVSTLELGDSALYLCASSLVGLGGDEQFFGPGTRLTVL.

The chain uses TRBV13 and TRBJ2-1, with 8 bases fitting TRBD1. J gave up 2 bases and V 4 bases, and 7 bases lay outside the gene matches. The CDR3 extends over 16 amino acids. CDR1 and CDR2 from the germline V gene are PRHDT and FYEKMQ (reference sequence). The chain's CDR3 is CASSSAGGPTYNEQFF. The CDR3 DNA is TGTGCCAGCAGCTCCGCAGGGGGCCCCACCTACAATGAGCAGTTCTTC.

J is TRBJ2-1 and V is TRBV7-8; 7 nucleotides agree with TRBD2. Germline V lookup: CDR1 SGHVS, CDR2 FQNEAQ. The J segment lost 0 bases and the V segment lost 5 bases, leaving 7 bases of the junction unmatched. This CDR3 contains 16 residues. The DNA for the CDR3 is TGTGCCAGCAGCGCCCAGACTAGCCGCTCCTACAATGAGCAGTTCTTC. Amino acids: CASSAQTSRSYNEQFF.

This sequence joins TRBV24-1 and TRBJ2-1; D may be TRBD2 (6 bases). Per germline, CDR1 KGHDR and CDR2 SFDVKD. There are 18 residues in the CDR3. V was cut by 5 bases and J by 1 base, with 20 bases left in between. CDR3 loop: CATSAASGVPGSYNEQFF. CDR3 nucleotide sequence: TGTGCCACCAGTGCCGCGTCGGGAGTCCCAGGATCCTACAATGAGCAGTTCTTC.

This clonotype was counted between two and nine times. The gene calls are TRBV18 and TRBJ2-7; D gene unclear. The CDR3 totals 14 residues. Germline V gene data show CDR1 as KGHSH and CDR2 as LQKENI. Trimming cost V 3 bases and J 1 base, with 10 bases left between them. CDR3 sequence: CASSPSVRSYEQYF. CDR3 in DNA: TGTGCCAGCTCACCCTCGGTCAGATCCTACGAGCAGTACTTC.

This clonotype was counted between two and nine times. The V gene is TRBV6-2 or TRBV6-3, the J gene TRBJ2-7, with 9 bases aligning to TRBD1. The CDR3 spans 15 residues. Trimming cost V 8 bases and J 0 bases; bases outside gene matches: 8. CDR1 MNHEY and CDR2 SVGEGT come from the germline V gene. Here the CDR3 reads CASASPQGASYEQYF. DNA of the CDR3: TGTGCCAGCGCGTCGCCACAGGGGGCCTCCTACGAGCAGTACTTC.

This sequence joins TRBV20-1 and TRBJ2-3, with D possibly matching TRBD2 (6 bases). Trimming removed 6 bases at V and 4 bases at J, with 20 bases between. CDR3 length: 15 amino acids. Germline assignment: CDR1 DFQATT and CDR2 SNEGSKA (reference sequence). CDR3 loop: CSATGKRDSPDTQYF. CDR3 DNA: TGCAGTGCCACAGGCAAAAGGGACTCCCCAGATACGCAGTATTTT.

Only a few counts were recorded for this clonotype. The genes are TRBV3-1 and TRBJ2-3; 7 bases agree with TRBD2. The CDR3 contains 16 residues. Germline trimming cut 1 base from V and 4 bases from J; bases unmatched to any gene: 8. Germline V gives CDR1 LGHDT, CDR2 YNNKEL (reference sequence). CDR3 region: CASSQVRRGLADTQYF. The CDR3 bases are TGTGCCAGCAGCCAAGTAAGGCGGGGGTTGGCAGATACGCAGTATTTT.

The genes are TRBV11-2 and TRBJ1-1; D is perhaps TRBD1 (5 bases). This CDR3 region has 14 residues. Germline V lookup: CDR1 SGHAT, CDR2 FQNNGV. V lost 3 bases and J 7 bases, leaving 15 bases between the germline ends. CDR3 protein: CASSLTSNRFEAFF. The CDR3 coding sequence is TGTGCCAGCAGCTTGACATCGAACAGGTTTGAAGCTTTCTTT.

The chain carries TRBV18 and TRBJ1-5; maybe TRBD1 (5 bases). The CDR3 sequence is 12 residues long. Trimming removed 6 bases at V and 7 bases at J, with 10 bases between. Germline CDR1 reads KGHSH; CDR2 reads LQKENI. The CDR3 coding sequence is TGTGCCAGCTCTGACCAGGGACAGCCCCAGCATTTT. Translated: CASSDQGQPQHF.

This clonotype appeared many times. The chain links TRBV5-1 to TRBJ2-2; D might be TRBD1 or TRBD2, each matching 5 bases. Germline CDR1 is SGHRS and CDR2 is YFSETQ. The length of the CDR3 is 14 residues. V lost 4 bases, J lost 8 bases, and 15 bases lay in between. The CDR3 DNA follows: TGCGCCAGCAGCCAAGGGACCAGTACTGGGGAGCTGTTTTTT. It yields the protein CASSQGTSTGELFF. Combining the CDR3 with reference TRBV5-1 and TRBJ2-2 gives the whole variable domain KAGVTQTPRYLIKTRGQQVTLSCSPISGHRSVSWYQQTPGQGLQFLFEYFSETQRNKGNFPGRFSGRQFSNSRSEMNVSTLELGDSALYLCASSQGTSTGELFFGEGSRLTVL.

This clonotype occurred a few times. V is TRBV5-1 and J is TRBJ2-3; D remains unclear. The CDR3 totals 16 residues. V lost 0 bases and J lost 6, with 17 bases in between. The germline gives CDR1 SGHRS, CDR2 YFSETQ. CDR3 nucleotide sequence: TGCGCCAGCAGCTTGGGTTCGCAGCCCGTCTGGGATACGCAGTATTTT. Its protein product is CASSLGSQPVWDTQYF.

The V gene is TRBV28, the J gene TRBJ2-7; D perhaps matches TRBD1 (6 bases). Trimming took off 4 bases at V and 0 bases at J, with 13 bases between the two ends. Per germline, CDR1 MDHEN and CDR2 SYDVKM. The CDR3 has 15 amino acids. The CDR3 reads CASSWEQGSSYEQYF. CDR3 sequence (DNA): TGTGCCAGCAGTTGGGAACAGGGTAGCTCCTACGAGCAGTACTTC.